This T cell receptor (beta chain) was observed in a study of T cell clusters in autoimmune cytopenias. TRB amplification used 250 ng of peripheral blood genomic DNA. Multiplex touch-down PCR amplified TRB using TRB-A and TRB-B pools in one tube. TCRdb re-analyzed the multiplex PCR reads; it lists each CDR3 protein once, without DNA. This sample's clone table lists about 3,400 distinct CDR3 sequences. The CDR3 is 17 amino acids. CDR1 is MNHEY and CDR2 is SVGEGT in the germline V gene. The sample was also reused in another study, on T cell repertoires in aging, cancer and after chemotherapy. That source reports: Healthy donor repertoires were recorded over several months to years and showed clear clonal overlap.

This TCR was sampled from a human donor in good health. The rearrangement links TRBV6-2 or TRBV6-3 to TRBJ2-1; TCRdb names TRBD2, which stays unverified in the absence of DNA. Sequencing was carried out using peripheral blood. The CDR3 sequence is CASSQLAAPSSYNEQFF.